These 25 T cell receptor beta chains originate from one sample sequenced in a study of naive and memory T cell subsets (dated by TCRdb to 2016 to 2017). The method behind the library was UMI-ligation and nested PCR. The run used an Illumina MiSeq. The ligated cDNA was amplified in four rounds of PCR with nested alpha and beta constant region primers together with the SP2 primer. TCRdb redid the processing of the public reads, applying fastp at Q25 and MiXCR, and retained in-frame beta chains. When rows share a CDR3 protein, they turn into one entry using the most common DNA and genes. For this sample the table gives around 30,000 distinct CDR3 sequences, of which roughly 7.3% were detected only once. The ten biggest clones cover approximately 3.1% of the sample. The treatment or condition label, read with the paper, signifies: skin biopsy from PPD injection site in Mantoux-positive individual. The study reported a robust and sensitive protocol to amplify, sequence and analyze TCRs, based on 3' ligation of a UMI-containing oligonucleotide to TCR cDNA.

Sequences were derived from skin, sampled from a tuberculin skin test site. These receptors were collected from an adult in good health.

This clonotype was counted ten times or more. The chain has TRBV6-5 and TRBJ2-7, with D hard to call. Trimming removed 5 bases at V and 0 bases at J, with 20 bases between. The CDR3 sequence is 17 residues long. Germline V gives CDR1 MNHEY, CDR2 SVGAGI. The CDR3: CASSPRTSGHRSYEQYF. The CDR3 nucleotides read TGTGCCAGCAGTCCCCGTACCTCGGGTCACCGCTCCTACGAGCAGTACTTC.

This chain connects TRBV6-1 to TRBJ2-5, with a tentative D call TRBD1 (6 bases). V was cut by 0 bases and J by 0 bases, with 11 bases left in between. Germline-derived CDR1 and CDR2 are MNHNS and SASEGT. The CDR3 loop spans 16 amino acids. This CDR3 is CASSEADRYYQETQYF. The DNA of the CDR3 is TGTGCCAGCAGTGAAGCGGACAGATACTACCAAGAGACCCAGTACTTC.

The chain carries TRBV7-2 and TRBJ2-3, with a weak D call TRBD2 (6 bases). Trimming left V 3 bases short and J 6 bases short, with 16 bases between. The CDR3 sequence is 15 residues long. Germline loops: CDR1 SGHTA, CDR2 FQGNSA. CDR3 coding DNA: TGTGCCAGCAGCTTGGGCCGCGGGGCTTGGGATACGCAGTATTTT. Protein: CASSLGRGAWDTQYF.

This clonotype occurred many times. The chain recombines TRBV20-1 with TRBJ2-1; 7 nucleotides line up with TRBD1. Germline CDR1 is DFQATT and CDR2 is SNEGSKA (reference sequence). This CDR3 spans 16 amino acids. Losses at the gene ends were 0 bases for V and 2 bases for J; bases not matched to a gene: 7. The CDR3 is CSARDLKGAAYNEQFF. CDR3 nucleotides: TGCAGTGCTAGAGATCTAAAGGGGGCGGCCTACAATGAGCAGTTCTTC.

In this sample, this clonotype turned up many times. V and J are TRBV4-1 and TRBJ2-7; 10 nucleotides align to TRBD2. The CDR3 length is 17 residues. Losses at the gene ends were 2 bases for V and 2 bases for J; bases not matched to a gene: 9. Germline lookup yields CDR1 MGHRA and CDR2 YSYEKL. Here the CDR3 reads CASSQPHSGGPPYEQYF. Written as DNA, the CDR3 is TGCGCCAGCAGCCAACCGCATAGCGGGGGGCCTCCCTACGAGCAGTACTTC.

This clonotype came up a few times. CDR3 bases: TGTGCCAGCAGCGTAGCTAGGAACACCGGGGAGCTGTTTTTT. Its protein is CASSVARNTGELFF. This sequence joins TRBV9 and TRBJ2-2; D remains ambiguous. The CDR3 is made up of 14 amino acids. Germline CDR1 is SGDLS and CDR2 is YYNGEE. Trimming stripped 0 bases from V and 1 base from J, with 4 bases between.

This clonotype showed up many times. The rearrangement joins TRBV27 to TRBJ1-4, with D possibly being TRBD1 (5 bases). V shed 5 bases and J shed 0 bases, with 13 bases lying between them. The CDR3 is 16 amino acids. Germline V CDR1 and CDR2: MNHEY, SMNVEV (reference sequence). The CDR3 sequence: CASSRYQTATNEKLFF. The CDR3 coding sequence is TGTGCCAGCAGTCGCTATCAGACAGCAACTAATGAAAAACTGTTTTTT.

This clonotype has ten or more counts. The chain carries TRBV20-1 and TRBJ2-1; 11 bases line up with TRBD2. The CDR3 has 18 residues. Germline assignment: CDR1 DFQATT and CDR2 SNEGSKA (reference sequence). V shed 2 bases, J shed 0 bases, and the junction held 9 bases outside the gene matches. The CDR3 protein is CSARPYSSGGSSYNEQFF. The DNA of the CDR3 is TGCAGTGCTAGACCCTATTCTAGCGGGGGGAGCTCCTACAATGAGCAGTTCTTC.

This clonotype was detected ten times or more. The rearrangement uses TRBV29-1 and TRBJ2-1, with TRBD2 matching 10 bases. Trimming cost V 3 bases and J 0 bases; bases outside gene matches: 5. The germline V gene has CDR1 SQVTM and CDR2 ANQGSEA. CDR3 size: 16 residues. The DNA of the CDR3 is TGCAGCGTTGACACTAGCGGGGCCGACTCCTACAATGAGCAGTTCTTC. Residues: CSVDTSGADSYNEQFF.

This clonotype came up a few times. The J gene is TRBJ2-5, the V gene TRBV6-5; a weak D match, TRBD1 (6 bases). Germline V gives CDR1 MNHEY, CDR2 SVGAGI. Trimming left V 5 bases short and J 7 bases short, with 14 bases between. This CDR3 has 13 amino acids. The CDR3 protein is CASSLDRIGTQYF. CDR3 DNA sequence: TGTGCCAGCAGTCTTGACAGGATCGGGACCCAGTACTTC.

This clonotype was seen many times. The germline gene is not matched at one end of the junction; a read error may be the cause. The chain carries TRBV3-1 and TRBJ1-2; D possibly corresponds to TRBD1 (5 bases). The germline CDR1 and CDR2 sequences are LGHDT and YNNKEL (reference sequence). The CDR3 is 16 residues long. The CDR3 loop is CASSQTASGPNYGDTF. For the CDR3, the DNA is TGTGCCAGCAGCCAAACGGCCTCAGGGCCTAACTATGGCGACACCTTC.

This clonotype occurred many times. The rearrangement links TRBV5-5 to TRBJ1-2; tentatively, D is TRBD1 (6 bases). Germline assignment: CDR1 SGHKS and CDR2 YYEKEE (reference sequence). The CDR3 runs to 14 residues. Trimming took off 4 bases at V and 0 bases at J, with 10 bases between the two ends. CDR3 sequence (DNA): TGTGCCAGCAGCACCAGACAGGCTAACTATGGCTACACCTTC. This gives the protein CASSTRQANYGYTF.

CDR3 DNA sequence: TGTGCCAGCAGCTTGCAGGGGACCAACACCGGGGAGCTGTTTTTT. Translation: CASSLQGTNTGELFF. The chain combines TRBV5-4 with TRBJ2-2, with D possibly being TRBD1 (6 bases). V lost 1 base, J lost 2 bases, and 9 bases lay in between. There are 15 residues in the CDR3. Germline CDR1 is SGHNT and CDR2 is YYREEE (reference sequence).

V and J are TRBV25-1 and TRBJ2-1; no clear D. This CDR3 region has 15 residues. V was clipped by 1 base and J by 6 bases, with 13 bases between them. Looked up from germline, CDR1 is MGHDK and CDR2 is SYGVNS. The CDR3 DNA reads TGTGCCAGCAGTGAATCCAGGAGTCGCCTCAATGAGCAGTTCTTC. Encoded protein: CASSESRSRLNEQFF.

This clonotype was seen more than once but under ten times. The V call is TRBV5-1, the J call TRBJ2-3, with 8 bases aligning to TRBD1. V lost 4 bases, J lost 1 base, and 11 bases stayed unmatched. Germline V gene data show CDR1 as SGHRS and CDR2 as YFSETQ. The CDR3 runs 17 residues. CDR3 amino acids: CASSPQPGGGGTDTQYF. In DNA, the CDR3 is TGCGCCAGCAGCCCCCAGCCAGGGGGCGGGGGCACAGATACGCAGTATTTT.

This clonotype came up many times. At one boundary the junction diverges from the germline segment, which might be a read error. In DNA, the CDR3 is TGCGCCGGCAGCCAAGTCAAGGCCTACGAGCAGTACTTC. Residues: CAGSQVKAYEQYF. This rearrangement joins TRBV4-1 to TRBJ2-7; D ambiguous. This CDR3 is built from 13 residues. Germline CDR1 reads MGHRA; CDR2 reads YSYEKL.

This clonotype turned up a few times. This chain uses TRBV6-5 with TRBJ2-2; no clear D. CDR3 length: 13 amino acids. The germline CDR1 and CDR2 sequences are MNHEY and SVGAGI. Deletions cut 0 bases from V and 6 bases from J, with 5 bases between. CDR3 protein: CASSYSSAGELFF. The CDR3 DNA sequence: TGTGCCAGCAGTTACTCTTCTGCCGGGGAGCTGTTTTTT.

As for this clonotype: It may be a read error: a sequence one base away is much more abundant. The CDR3 reads CASSGQGGKDIQYF. The CDR3 bases are TGTGCCAGCAGTGGTCAAGGGGGCAAAGACATTCAGTACTTC. The chain combines TRBV6-1 with TRBJ2-4, with 7 bases lining up with TRBD1. The V gene's germline CDR1 is MNHNS and CDR2 SASEGT. CDR3 size: 14 residues.

The DNA for the CDR3 is TGTGCCAGCAGTGGTGAGGGGCTTCAGCCCCAGCATTTT. It codes for CASSGEGLQPQHF. The chain employs TRBV12-3 or TRBV12-4 and TRBJ1-5, with D perhaps matching TRBD1 (5 bases). With 5 bases removed from V and 6 bases from J, the gap between germline ends came to 11 bases. The CDR3 length is 13 residues.

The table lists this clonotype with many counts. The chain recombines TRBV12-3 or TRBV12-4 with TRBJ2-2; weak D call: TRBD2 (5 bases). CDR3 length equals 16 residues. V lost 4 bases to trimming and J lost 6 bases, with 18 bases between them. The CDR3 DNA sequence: TGTGCCAGCAGTTCCCGGGGTAAAGGTTGGGCCGGGGAGCTGTTTTTT. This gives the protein CASSSRGKGWAGELFF.

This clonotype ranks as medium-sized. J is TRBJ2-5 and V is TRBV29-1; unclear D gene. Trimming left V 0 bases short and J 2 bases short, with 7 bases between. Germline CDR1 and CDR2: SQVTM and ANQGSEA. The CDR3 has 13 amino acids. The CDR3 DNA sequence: TGCAGCGTTGAAGACCCCTCACAAGAGACCCAGTACTTC. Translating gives CSVEDPSQETQYF. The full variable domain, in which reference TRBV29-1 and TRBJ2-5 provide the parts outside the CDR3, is SAVISQKPSRDICQRGTSLTIQCQVDSQVTMMFWYRQQPGQSLTLIATANQGSEATYESGFVIDKFPISRPNLTFSTLTVSNMSPEDSSIYLCSVEDPSQETQYFGPGTRLLVL.

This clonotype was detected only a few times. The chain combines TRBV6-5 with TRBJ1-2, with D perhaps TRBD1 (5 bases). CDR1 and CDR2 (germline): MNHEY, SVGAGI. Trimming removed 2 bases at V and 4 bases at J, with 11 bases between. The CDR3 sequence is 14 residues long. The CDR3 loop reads CASSYGAAGYGYTF. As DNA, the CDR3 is TGTGCCAGCAGTTACGGGGCGGCCGGCTATGGCTACACCTTC.

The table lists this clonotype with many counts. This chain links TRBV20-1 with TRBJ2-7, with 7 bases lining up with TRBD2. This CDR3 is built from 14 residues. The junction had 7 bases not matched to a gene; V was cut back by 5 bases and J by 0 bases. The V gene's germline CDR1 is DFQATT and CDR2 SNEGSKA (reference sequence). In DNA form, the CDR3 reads TGCAGTGCTCCCTGGGGGGGACTCTCCTACGAGCAGTACTTC. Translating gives CSAPWGGLSYEQYF.

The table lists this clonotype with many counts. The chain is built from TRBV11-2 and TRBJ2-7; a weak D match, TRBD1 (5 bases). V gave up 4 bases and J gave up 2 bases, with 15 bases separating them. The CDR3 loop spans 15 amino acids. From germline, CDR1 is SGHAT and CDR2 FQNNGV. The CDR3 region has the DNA TGTGCCAGCAGCTCCGACAGCAAAAATACCTACGAGCAGTACTTC. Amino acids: CASSSDSKNTYEQYF.

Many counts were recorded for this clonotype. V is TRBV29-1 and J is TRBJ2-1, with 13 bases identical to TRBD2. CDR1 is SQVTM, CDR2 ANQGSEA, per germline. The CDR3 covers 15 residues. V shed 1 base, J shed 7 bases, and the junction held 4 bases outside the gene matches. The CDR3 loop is CSVEGTSGGINEQFF. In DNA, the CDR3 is TGCAGCGTTGAAGGGACTAGCGGGGGAATAAATGAGCAGTTCTTC.